Sequencing of this TCR beta chain was carried out in a study of Graves' ophthalmopathy and Graves' hyperthyroidism. Overall study: Peripheral blood was gathered at the point of initial diagnosis, before any treatment started.

CDR3 length: 14 amino acids. Trimming cost V 4 bases and J 7 bases; bases outside gene matches: 9. RNA served as the template for amplifying TCR beta CDR3 regions. First-round RT-PCR used HTBI primers; second-round multiplex PCR followed. TCRdb reprocessed the multiplex PCR reads via MiXCR and lists one record per CDR3 protein. The table lists a few hundred thousand distinct CDR3 sequences, about 17% of them singletons. This clonotype has a count of ten or more. No donor had other autoimmune disease, uncontrolled infection, pregnancy or lactation. Sequenced input: peripheral blood. This chain connects TRBV12-3 or TRBV12-4 to TRBJ1-1; 7 nucleotides align to TRBD1. The sequence was obtained from an adult woman with stable Graves' hyperthyroidism. Here the CDR3 reads CASSSPRGRDEAFF. The CDR3 nucleotides are TGTGCCAGCAGTTCCCCAAGGGGGCGTGATGAAGCTTTCTTT.